This TCR beta chain is from a study of T cell clones after liver transplantation. On the study more broadly: Standard immunosuppression, with no induction, continued until 12-24 months after transplant.

Turning to this clone: Its target is not known.

Using immunoSEQ multiplex PCR, the repertoire was profiled, and TCRdb retains in-frame clones only, with some absent. The sample shows more than 65,000 clones, over 70% of them seen only once. Findings and limits, study-wide: Low donor cell numbers restricted donor-reactive repertoire measurement in a couple of subjects.

The sample here was CD4+ T cells from blood, taken 12 months after liver transplant. The sequence was obtained from a human patient who received a liver transplant. Some T cells may originate from the graft donor.

As DNA, the CDR3 is TGTGCCAGCAGTGAATTGGGCGGGAACACTGAAGCTTTCTTT. This codes for CASSELGGNTEAFF. V usage is TRBV25-1 and J usage is TRBJ1-1; no reliable D call. V was cut by 1 base and J by 1 base, with 7 bases left in between. The germline V gene encodes CDR1 MGHDK and CDR2 SYGVNS. The CDR3 consists of 14 residues. The whole variable domain, filled in from reference TRBV25-1 and TRBJ1-1, reads EADIYQTPRYLVIGTGKKITLECSQTMGHDKMYWYQQDPGMELHLIHYSYGVNSTEKGDLSSESTVSRIRTEHFPLTLESARPSHTSQYLCASSELGGNTEAFFGQGTRLTVV.